This is a list of T cell receptor beta chains from one sample in a study of human T cells and chemical hapten exposure. A single record per CDR3 protein comes from TCRdb applying MiXCR to the RACE reads. Of roughly 150,000 distinct CDR3 sequences in the sample, about 10% are singletons; the top ten hold 1.3% to 1.5%. The sample here was whole blood, taken in connection with sensitization to the hapten diphenylcyclopropenone (DPC). The receptor source for this set is a woman aged 50 to 65 with alopecia areata. Some clones in this sample may be carry-over from other donors' samples. CDR3s include the opening cysteine and the closing phenylalanine or tryptophan. A D gene is named only where the DNA matches it firmly. Clone size is given for some rows only: seen once, a few or many times, or a class if the clone is expanded.

j_call clone_size d_call v_call cdr3_aa cdr3_nt
TRBJ2-3 few NA TRBV6-5 CASSATLTSTDTQYF TGTGCCAGCAGTGCGACGTTGACTAGCACAGATACGCAGTATTTT
TRBJ2-3 few TRBD2 TRBV2 CASSARLAGGMYTQYF TGTGCCAGCAGCGCCCGACTAGCGGGAGGGATGTATACGCAGTATTTT
TRBJ2-3 NA NA TRBV28 CASSSTGLVPDTQYF TGTGCCAGCAGTTCGACGGGCCTCGTGCCAGATACGCAGTATTTT
TRBJ2-3 NA TRBD2 TRBV20-1 CSARDPSGRAKIDTQYF TGCAGTGCTAGAGACCCTAGCGGGAGGGCCAAGATAGATACGCAGTATTTT
TRBJ2-3 NA NA TRBV4-1 CASSQDRADSTDTQYF TGCGCCAGCAGCCAAGATCGGGCGGATAGCACAGATACGCAGTATTTT
TRBJ1-3 NA NA TRBV20-1 CSARPHSGGTGNTIYF TGCAGTGCCCGCCCCCACTCCGGGGGCACTGGAAACACCATATATTTT
TRBJ2-5 NA TRBD2 TRBV5-1 CASSLAGTSGRRETQYF TGCGCCAGCAGCTTGGCCGGGACTAGCGGGAGGAGAGAGACCCAGTACTTC
TRBJ2-7 few NA TRBV28 CASRGGPPTYEQYF TGTGCCAGCAGGGGGGGACCACCAACCTACGAGCAGTACTTC
TRBJ1-4 NA NA TRBV9 CASSSLPGQSAEKLFF TGTGCCAGCAGCTCCCTACCCGGACAGTCCGCTGAAAAACTGTTTTTT
TRBJ1-6 NA NA TRBV7-2 CASSLDYNSPLHF TGTGCCAGCAGCTTAGACTATAATTCACCCCTCCACTTT
TRBJ2-5 NA NA TRBV20-1 CSASRGQETQYF TGCAGTGCGTCGCGAGGGCAAGAGACCCAGTACTTC
TRBJ2-1 NA TRBD2 TRBV2 CASSAGTSGRGSEQFF TGTGCCAGCAGTGCCGGGACTAGCGGGAGAGGAAGTGAGCAGTTCTTC
TRBJ1-1 NA NA TRBV5-4 CASSLTGTLKLFF TGTGCCAGCAGCTTGACGGGAACACTGAAGCTTTTCTTT
TRBJ2-7 NA NA TRBV20-1 CSASTVYEQYF TGCAGTGCTTCTACAGTTTACGAGCAGTACTTC
TRBJ2-2 many TRBD2 TRBV7-8 CASSSRGGQGLAGGPTGELFF TGTGCCAGCAGCTCCCGGGGAGGACAGGGACTAGCGGGAGGGCCAACCGGGGAGCTGTTTTTT
TRBJ2-4 many TRBD2 TRBV6-2/TRBV6-3 CASSYPGTSGLAGGGNIQYF TGTGCCAGCAGTTATCCCGGGACTAGCGGCTTGGCCGGAGGGGGAAACATTCAGTACTTC
TRBJ1-1 NA TRBD1 TRBV20-1 CSARGDSKTEAFF TGCAGTGCGAGGGGGGACAGTAAAACTGAAGCTTTCTTT
TRBJ2-5 many NA TRBV2 CASSVRQETQYF TGTGCCAGCAGCGTCAGACAAGAGACCCAGTACTTC
TRBJ2-7 few TRBD2 TRBV6-2/TRBV6-3 CASSSPGLAGVYEQYF TGTGCCAGCAGTTCCCCGGGACTAGCGGGAGTCTACGAGCAGTACTTC
TRBJ2-5 NA TRBD1 TRBV10-3 CAISESLAGGQETQYF TGTGCCATCAGTGAGTCGCTTGCAGGGGGCCAAGAGACCCAGTACTTC
TRBJ2-1 few NA TRBV3-1 CASSHKRNSYNEQFF TGTGCCAGCAGCCACAAGAGGAACTCCTACAATGAGCAGTTCTTC
TRBJ2-1 NA NA TRBV12-5 CASGRGTAGVGEQFF TGTGCTAGTGGCCGCGGGACGGCCGGCGTAGGTGAGCAGTTCTTC
TRBJ2-2 many NA TRBV5-4 CASQLREWYTGELFF TGTGCCAGCCAACTACGGGAGTGGTACACCGGGGAGCTGTTTTTT
TRBJ1-1 NA NA TRBV5-1 CASSLAGVAGTEAFF TGCGCCAGCAGCTTGGCCGGGGTAGCAGGGACTGAAGCTTTCTTT
TRBJ2-7 NA NA TRBV5-1 CASKKAGVDEQYF TGCGCCAGCAAAAAGGCAGGGGTGGACGAGCAGTACTTC